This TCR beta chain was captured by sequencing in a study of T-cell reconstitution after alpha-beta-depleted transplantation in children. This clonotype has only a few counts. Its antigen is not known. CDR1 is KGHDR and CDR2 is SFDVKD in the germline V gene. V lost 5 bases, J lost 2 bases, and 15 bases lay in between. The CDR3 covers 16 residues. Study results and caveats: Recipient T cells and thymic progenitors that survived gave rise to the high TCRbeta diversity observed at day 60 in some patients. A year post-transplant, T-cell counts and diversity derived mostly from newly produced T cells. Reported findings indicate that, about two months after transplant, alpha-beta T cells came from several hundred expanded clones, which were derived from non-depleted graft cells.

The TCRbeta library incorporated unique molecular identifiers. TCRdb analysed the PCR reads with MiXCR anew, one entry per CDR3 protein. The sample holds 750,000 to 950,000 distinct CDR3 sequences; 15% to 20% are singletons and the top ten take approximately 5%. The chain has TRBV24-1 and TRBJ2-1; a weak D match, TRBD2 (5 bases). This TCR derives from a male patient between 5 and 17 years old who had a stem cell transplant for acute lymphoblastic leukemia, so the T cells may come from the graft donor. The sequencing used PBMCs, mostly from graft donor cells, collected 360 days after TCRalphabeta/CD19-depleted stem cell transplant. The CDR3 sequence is CATSGGSERAYNEQFF. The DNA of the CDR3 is TGTGCCACCAGTGGTGGTAGCGAAAGGGCCTACAATGAGCAGTTCTTC.